This passage covers 12 T cell receptor beta chains from one sample sequenced in a study of blood T cell repertoires in COVID-19. Assay used: immunoSEQ multiplex PCR; TCRdb lists only in-frame clones, some missing. The profile covers around 270,000 clones, with approximately 85% appearing a single time and roughly 4% taken by the ten largest. Sequencing was carried out using PBMCs or T cells enriched from blood (not recorded which). These receptor sequences come from a woman in her 30s who had recovered from COVID-19.

The chain recombines TRBV4-1 with TRBJ1-3; 9 bases match TRBD1. The CDR3 sequence is 17 residues long. Germline lookup yields CDR1 MGHRA and CDR2 YSYEKL. The V and J ends lost 1 base and 4 bases, in that order; junction bases with no gene match: 8. The CDR3 spells CASSQVWDRVAGNTIYF. The CDR3 nucleotides read TGCGCCAGCAGCCAAGTTTGGGACAGGGTGGCCGGAAACACCATATATTTT.

The chain carries TRBV28 and TRBJ2-7; D call uncertain. The CDR3 spans 13 residues. V lost 3 bases and J 3 bases, leaving 9 bases between the germline ends. CDR1 and CDR2 (germline): MDHEN, SYDVKM. CDR3 amino acids: CASSLYRDYEQYF. The CDR3, as DNA: TGTGCCAGCAGTTTGTACAGAGACTACGAGCAGTACTTC.

The rearrangement joins TRBV27 to TRBJ2-3, with 8 bases lining up with TRBD1. J lost 5 bases, V lost 6 bases, and 4 bases had no gene match. This CDR3 spans 13 amino acids. Germline V CDR1 and CDR2: MNHEY, SMNVEV (reference sequence). CDR3 sequence (DNA): TGTGCCAGCAGGACAGGGGCCCGAGATACGCAGTATTTT. It yields the protein CASRTGARDTQYF.

The rearrangement uses TRBV7-6 and TRBJ2-7; D gene uncertain. CDR3 length: 13 amino acids. Germline V gene lookup returns CDR1 SGHVS and CDR2 FNYEAQ. V gave up 4 bases and J gave up 6 bases, with 13 bases separating them. The CDR3 DNA sequence: TGTGCCAGCAGCTCCTCTTTCCCAGGCGAGCAGTACTTC. Translated: CASSSSFPGEQYF.

The chain carries TRBV2 and TRBJ2-3; no clear D gene. Germline loops: CDR1 SNHLY, CDR2 FYNNEI. CDR3 length: 16 amino acids. The V end was cut by 2 bases, the J end by 6 bases, with 18 bases between. CDR3 loop: CASSESESFRSDTQYF. The CDR3, as DNA: TGTGCCAGCAGTGAATCAGAAAGTTTCCGATCGGATACGCAGTATTTT.

V gene TRBV6-5 combines with J gene TRBJ1-2; D remains unclear. V dropped 0 bases and J dropped 8 bases, with 10 bases sitting between them. The germline CDR1 and CDR2 sequences are MNHEY and SVGAGI. The CDR3 runs to 13 residues. CDR3 sequence reads: CASSYSGSRGYTF. The CDR3 DNA reads TGTGCCAGCAGTTACTCGGGCAGTCGGGGCTACACCTTC.

The rearrangement uses TRBV28 and TRBJ1-1; 7 positions agree with TRBD1. V was pared by 10 bases and J by 3 bases, with 14 bases of the junction left unmatched. Germline-derived CDR1 and CDR2 are MDHEN and SYDVKM. This CDR3 is built from 15 residues. Here the CDR3 DNA reads TGTGCCACCCAGTCCGGGACAGTAGGTCACACTGAAGCTTTCTTT. Encoded protein: CATQSGTVGHTEAFF.

The chain links TRBV5-1 to TRBJ1-5; 8 bases map to TRBD1. V trimming: 2 bases; J trimming: 4 bases; junction bases outside the gene matches: 5. Germline V CDR1 and CDR2: SGHRS, YFSETQ. The CDR3 extends over 15 amino acids. The DNA of the CDR3 is TGCGCCAGCAGCTTAGGGACAGGTTTTAATCAGCCCCAGCATTTT. Protein: CASSLGTGFNQPQHF.

The V call is TRBV4-2, the J call TRBJ2-1; tentative D call: TRBD2 (6 bases). In germline, CDR1 is LGHNA, CDR2 YNFKEQ. Trimming removed 0 bases from V and 9 bases from J, with 12 bases in between. The CDR3 totals 14 residues. CDR3 in DNA: TGTGCCAGCAGCCAAGACCGGGGGTGGGGTGAGCAGTTCTTC. This codes for CASSQDRGWGEQFF.

This chain links TRBV10-2 with TRBJ1-5; D ambiguous. CDR1 WSHSY and CDR2 SAAADI come from the germline V gene. Trimming shortened V by 4 bases and J by 0 bases, and 7 bases separated the two germline ends. CDR3 length: 14 residues. The CDR3 nucleotides are TGCGCCAGCAGTGGTAGCAGTAGCAATCAGCCCCAGCATTTT. Translated, it gives CASSGSSSNQPQHF.

The CDR3 DNA is TGTGCCAGCAGTTTAGGGGGGACAGGGGCGTTTAGGAATTCACCCCTCCACTTT. This codes for CASSLGGTGAFRNSPLHF. The rearrangement uses TRBV28 and TRBJ1-6, with 10 bases fitting TRBD1. CDR3 size: 18 residues. CDR1 MDHEN and CDR2 SYDVKM come from the germline V gene. Trimming cost V 2 bases and J 7 bases; bases outside gene matches: 11.

V gene TRBV3-1 (or the pseudogene TRBV3-2) combines with J gene TRBJ2-7; TRBD1 agrees at 7 bases. This CDR3 has 16 amino acids. V gave up 6 bases and J gave up 1 base; unmatched junction bases: 12. Per germline, CDR1 LGHDT and CDR2 YNNKEL (reference sequence). The CDR3 region is CASRPPHRGRSYEQYF. CDR3 DNA sequence: TGTGCCAGCAGGCCCCCCCACAGGGGACGGTCCTACGAGCAGTACTTC.